The TCR beta chain described here comes from a study of tumor-infiltrating lymphocytes in primary liver carcinoma. The V end was cut by 6 bases, the J end by 6 bases, with 18 bases between. There are 15 residues in the CDR3. Germline V gene data show CDR1 as SNHLY and CDR2 as FYNNEI. DNA and RNA were both co-extracted from about 20-30 mg of bulk tissue that had not been sorted. Five separate regions per tumor were sampled. Findings and limits, study-wide: Less overlap was seen in tumor-adjacent and tumor-blood pairs than in tumor region pairs. The 250 largest clones made up significantly more of tumor than blood repertoires (p = 0.039).

TCR beta cDNA was reverse-transcribed from 450 to 500 ng of total RNA. The reaction used a constant-region primer and ProtoScript II reverse transcriptase. Three-round nested multiplex PCR performed with slightly modified ARM-PCR produced the TCR beta libraries. The first two PCR rounds used TRBV1-TRBV30 primers with a Cbeta primer, 10 cycles each. TCRdb called the multiplex PCR reads again in MiXCR, with one record for every CDR3 protein. The table lists 65,000 to 80,000 distinct CDR3 sequences, roughly three quarters of them singletons. Points on this clonotype: Its antigen remains unknown.

Sequenced sample: liver tumor tissue from sampling region 4. Subset indicated: tumor region T4, right-lateral pole. The rearrangement links TRBV2 to TRBJ2-1; D perhaps matches TRBD2 (5 bases). The origin of this receptor is a man aged 35 to 55 with primary liver carcinoma and hepatitis B virus infection. CDR3 region: CASRTSRAGANEQFF. CDR3 nucleotides: TGTGCCAGCAGGACCTCTAGGGCGGGCGCCAATGAGCAGTTCTTC.